This T cell receptor beta chain was obtained from a study of CD8+ T cells in alopecia areata listed by TCRdb under 2018. A note on the overall study: Treated patients were enrolled in an open-label pilot trial of oral tofacitinib, 5 to 10 mg twice daily, for moderate-to-severe alopecia areata. Patients received tofacitinib for 6 to 18 months and were then followed off drug for 6 months to check for delayed response and recurrence. The SALT score, which quantifies the percentage of affected scalp surface area, was used to measure disease severity in treated patients. To study T cell clonal expansion in alopecia areata, the researchers applied high-throughput TCRbeta sequencing to both the C3H/HeJ mouse model and human patients. Scalp tissue and sorted CD4+ and CD8+ peripheral blood T cells from patchy and totalis/universalis alopecia areata patients and from healthy controls were covered by human TCRbeta sequencing. Patients on tofacitinib were biopsied at baseline and after 4 and 24 weeks of treatment, and several of the patients also had a later scalp biopsy. Scalp clonality was compared among normal scalp (n=4), patchy alopecia areata scalp (n=8), and alopecia totalis/universalis scalp (n=8). The RNA source kit depended on sample type: the PAXgene miRNA kit for fixed scalp, the miRNeasy kit for PBMCs, and the RNeasy kit for mouse skin. immunoSEQ multiplex PCR using 35 Vbeta forward primers and 13 Jbeta reverse primers was used to amplify TCRbeta CDR3 regions.

What this sample's treatment or condition label stands for: oral pan-JAK inhibitor, 5-10 mg twice daily. Lesional scalp punch biopsies and peripheral blood were obtained from alopecia areata patients. PBMCs were separated by density centrifugation and stained for CD3, CD4 and CD8, after which CD4+ and CD8+ T cells were sorted on a FACSAria. Library preparation employed the immunoSEQ multiplex PCR assay. For TCR sequencing, RNA was extracted from every sample and reverse transcribed into cDNA to serve as template. First-strand cDNA was synthesized using SuperScript III with a 2:1 mix of oligo-dT and random hexamers. A synthetic immune receptor repertoire was used to assess amplification bias, and residual bias was removed computationally. As for the original processing: Raw reads were preprocessed to remove errors, and CDR3 was defined by IMGT conventions from the conserved cysteine to phenylalanine. Clonality was computed as 1 minus the Shannon entropy, with the entropy normalized by log2 of the number of productive unique TCRs. Whether each scalp clone was CD4 or CD8 was inferred by checking scalp TCRbeta sequences against the CD4 and CD8 repertoires from sorted blood. As stored in TCRdb, this immuneACCESS dataset retains in-frame rearrangements with V and J assigned. A fraction of the clones does not appear; measured against another copy, unresolved V genes explain less than half of the discrepancy, and the remainder lacks a known reason. That table supplies the V and J calls and clone size; D and trimming were determined from the DNA. This sample holds about 270,000 clones; about 60% were observed only once. The ten largest clonotypes hold 0.9% to 0.95% of the sample.

Overall study results and their limits: Scalp TCR repertoire analysis is complicated because resident alphabeta T cells in normal human skin are also sequenced, whereas mouse skin is dominated by gammadelta T cells. Higher clonality and more expanded CD8+ clones were observed in lesional scalp than in normal scalp, particularly in alopecia totalis/universalis, a finding suggestive of antigenic drive. Shared TCR sequences between patients were less evident than in mice, which may be partly attributable to HLA diversity in the patient population. During tofacitinib treatment, many expanded lesional clones remained in scalp and blood, and this persistence may partly explain relapse after treatment is stopped. Tofacitinib significantly decreased scalp clonality and the number of expanded CD8+ clones among the top 100 scalp clones. The treated cohort was small, with a single nonresponder, so links between baseline CD8+ expansion and response need larger studies.

A remark on this clone: This receptor's antigen is unknown. Base qualities were left out, and no much larger clone turns up one base away.

The clonotype originates from a human donor with alopecia areata. The source material was CD4+ T cells sorted from blood, sampled at approximately week 52, from a patient treated with tofacitinib.

The CDR3 protein: CASSLWGVTSDYEQYF. The base sequence is TGTGCCAGCAGTTTATGGGGCGTTACTTCTGACTACGAGCAGTACTTC. The chain joins TRBV27 to TRBJ2-7; possibly the D gene is TRBD1, per 5 matching bases. The CDR3 has 16 amino acids, counting the end cysteine and phenylalanine. The entry retains the CDR3 DNA only, 48 bases that are in frame from base 1. V loses 1 base of germline sequence and J loses 3 bases, and the interval between the two ends is 16 bases. CDR1 MNHEY and CDR2 SMNVEV were looked up in the germline V gene (reference sequence).